This is a list of T cell receptor beta chains from one sample in a study of T-cell reconstitution after alpha-beta-depleted transplantation in children. Via MiXCR, TCRdb re-called the PCR reads, giving one row per CDR3 protein. The sample records 250,000 or so distinct CDR3 sequences, around 25% being singletons. The sequencing used PBMCs, mostly from graft donor cells, collected 360 days after TCRalphabeta/CD19-depleted stem cell transplant. These receptors were obtained from a female patient younger than 10 who had a stem cell transplant for congenital amegakaryocytic thrombocytopenia, so the T cells may come from the graft donor. Both conserved end residues are part of each CDR3. A D gene is named only where the DNA matches it firmly. For some rows the clone size is stated as once, few or many, or as a class when expanded; others skip it.

D: TRBD2; size: many; length: 14; J: TRBJ2-3; V: TRBV20-1; CDR3: CSATSGAITDTQYF; DNA: TGCAGTGCTACTAGCGGGGCGATCACAGATACGCAGTATTTT
D: .; size: many; length: 14; J: TRBJ1-1; V: TRBV5-1; CDR3: CASSLSAMNTEAFF; DNA: TGCGCCAGCAGCTTATCAGCCATGAACACTGAAGCTTTCTTT
D: TRBD2; size: few; length: 15; J: TRBJ2-1; V: TRBV29-1; CDR3: CSVEEGTSVSNEQFF; DNA: TGCAGCGTTGAAGAAGGGACTAGCGTTAGCAATGAGCAGTTCTTC
D: .; size: few; length: 16; J: TRBJ2-1; V: TRBV28; CDR3: CASSRGQGLGDNEQFF; DNA: TGTGCCAGCAGTCGGGGGCAGGGATTGGGCGACAATGAGCAGTTCTTC
D: .; size: few; length: 18; J: TRBJ1-1; V: TRBV20-1; CDR3: CSARDLSGRRGWDTEAFF; DNA: TGCAGTGCTAGAGATCTGTCAGGGCGTAGGGGTTGGGACACTGAAGCTTTCTTT
D: .; size: few; length: 13; J: TRBJ2-2; V: TRBV30; CDR3: CAWSVWDTGELFF; DNA: TGTGCCTGGAGTGTGTGGGACACCGGGGAGCTGTTTTTT
D: .; size: few; length: 13; J: TRBJ1-1; V: TRBV29-1; CDR3: CSVSRVMNTEAFF; DNA: TGCAGCGTTTCCAGGGTCATGAACACTGAAGCTTTCTTT
D: .; size: many; length: 12; J: TRBJ2-3; V: TRBV10-3; CDR3: CAISDESDTQYF; DNA: TGTGCCATCAGTGATGAATCAGATACGCAGTATTTT
D: TRBD2; size: .; length: 15; J: TRBJ2-7; V: TRBV7-2; CDR3: CASSLATSGVYEQYF; DNA: TGTGCCAGCAGCTTAGCTACTAGCGGTGTCTACGAGCAGTACTTC
D: .; size: .; length: 15; J: TRBJ2-7; V: TRBV5-6; CDR3: CASSLNLKPTYEQYF; DNA: TGTGCCAGCAGCTTGAACTTAAAACCGACCTACGAGCAGTACTTC
D: .; size: few; length: 18; J: TRBJ2-4; V: TRBV4-2; CDR3: CASSQDRLAGYVKNIQYF; DNA: TGTGCCAGCAGCCAAGACAGGTTGGCGGGGTACGTCAAAAACATTCAGTACTTC
D: .; size: many; length: 15; J: TRBJ2-3; V: TRBV3-1; CDR3: CASSQDRVDTDTQYF; DNA: TGTGCCAGCAGCCAAGATCGCGTCGACACAGATACGCAGTATTTT
D: .; size: .; length: 16; J: TRBJ2-7; V: TRBV4-2; CDR3: CASSQGDWDGDYEQYF; DNA: TGTGCCAGCAGCCAAGGGGATTGGGACGGGGACTACGAGCAGTACTTC
D: .; size: .; length: 13; J: TRBJ2-7; V: TRBV12-3/TRBV12-4; CDR3: CASSLTSSYEQYF; DNA: TGTGCCAGCAGTTTAACTAGCTCCTACGAGCAGTACTTC
D: TRBD1; size: few; length: 15; J: TRBJ1-5; V: TRBV5-4; CDR3: CASSIGTGANQPQHF; DNA: TGTGCCAGCAGCATAGGGACAGGGGCCAATCAGCCCCAGCATTTT
D: .; size: .; length: 15; J: TRBJ1-4; V: TRBV20-1; CDR3: CSARDPSRGREKLFF; DNA: TGCAGTGCTAGAGATCCTAGCAGGGGTAGGGAAAAACTGTTTTTT
D: .; size: few; length: 15; J: TRBJ2-7; V: TRBV12-3/TRBV12-4; CDR3: CASSSHAGTTYEQYF; DNA: TGTGCCAGCAGTTCCCATGCGGGAACCACCTACGAGCAGTACTTC
D: TRBD2; size: few; length: 15; J: TRBJ2-5; V: TRBV12-3/TRBV12-4; CDR3: CASRDGGAYQETQYF; DNA: TGTGCCAGCAGGGACGGGGGGGCTTACCAAGAGACCCAGTACTTC
D: TRBD1; size: .; length: 16; J: TRBJ1-1; V: TRBV4-1; CDR3: CASSHADRVWYTEAFF; DNA: TGCGCCAGCAGCCACGCGGACAGGGTTTGGTACACTGAAGCTTTCTTT
D: .; size: .; length: 10; J: TRBJ2-5; V: TRBV6-2/TRBV6-3; CDR3: CASSSRTQYF; DNA: TGTGCCAGCAGTTCGAGGACCCAGTACTTC
D: .; size: .; length: 16; J: TRBJ2-3; V: TRBV5-4; CDR3: CASSTAGGAGADTQYF; DNA: TGTGCCAGCAGCACCGCAGGGGGCGCGGGGGCGGATACGCAGTATTTT
D: .; size: .; length: 16; J: TRBJ2-5; V: TRBV5-5; CDR3: CASSLGAGVQQETQYF; DNA: TGTGCCAGCAGCTTGGGGGCCGGGGTTCAACAAGAGACCCAGTACTTC
D: TRBD1; size: many; length: 13; J: TRBJ1-1; V: TRBV12-3/TRBV12-4; CDR3: CASRKDRATEAFF; DNA: TGTGCCAGCAGGAAGGACAGGGCCACTGAAGCTTTCTTT
D: .; size: .; length: 13; J: TRBJ2-7; V: TRBV29-1; CDR3: CSVETGLTYEQYF; DNA: TGCAGCGTCGAGACAGGACTTACCTACGAGCAGTACTTC
D: TRBD2; size: .; length: 16; J: TRBJ2-7; V: TRBV4-1; CDR3: CASSQGDSGGSYEQYF; DNA: TGCGCCAGCAGCCAAGGAGATAGCGGGGGATCCTACGAGCAGTACTTC
D: TRBD2; size: few; length: 15; J: TRBJ2-1; V: TRBV6-5; CDR3: CASSTTSWSYNEQFF; DNA: TGTGCCAGCAGTACGACTAGCTGGTCCTACAATGAGCAGTTCTTC
D: .; size: .; length: 14; J: TRBJ2-7; V: TRBV27; CDR3: CASSSLGQTYEQYF; DNA: TGTGCCAGCAGTAGCCTAGGACAGACCTACGAGCAGTACTTC
D: TRBD1; size: .; length: 16; J: TRBJ1-5; V: TRBV6-2/TRBV6-3; CDR3: CASSYRRQGINQPQHF; DNA: TGTGCCAGCAGTTACAGACGACAGGGAATAAATCAGCCCCAGCATTTT
D: .; size: .; length: 14; J: TRBJ2-5; V: TRBV5-6; CDR3: CASSLLLGVETQYF; DNA: TGTGCCAGCAGCTTACTCTTGGGGGTTGAGACCCAGTACTTC
D: TRBD1; size: few; length: 16; J: TRBJ2-5; V: TRBV3-1; CDR3: CASSHRTGGGQETQYF; DNA: TGTGCCAGCAGCCACCGGACAGGGGGCGGCCAAGAGACCCAGTACTTC
D: TRBD2; size: many; length: 15; J: TRBJ2-7; V: TRBV4-3; CDR3: CASSYGLAHSYEQYF; DNA: TGCGCCAGCAGCTACGGACTAGCGCACTCCTACGAGCAGTACTTC
D: .; size: few; length: 14; J: TRBJ2-2; V: TRBV20-1; CDR3: CSARGGRYTGELFF; DNA: TGCAGTGCTAGGGGGGGCCGATACACCGGGGAGCTGTTTTTT
D: TRBD1; size: .; length: 14; J: TRBJ2-5; V: TRBV6-5; CDR3: CASSSHGTGETQYF; DNA: TGTGCCAGCAGTTCCCACGGGACAGGGGAGACCCAGTACTTC
D: .; size: .; length: 15; J: TRBJ2-1; V: TRBV7-9; CDR3: CASSLGSGLYNEQFF; DNA: TGTGCCAGCAGCTTAGGAAGCGGGCTCTACAATGAGCAGTTCTTC
D: TRBD2; size: .; length: 19; J: TRBJ2-3; V: TRBV4-2; CDR3: CASSLIGTSGRAETDTQYF; DNA: TGTGCCAGCAGCCTCATTGGGACTAGCGGGAGGGCCGAGACAGATACGCAGTATTTT
D: .; size: .; length: 15; J: TRBJ2-3; V: TRBV6-5; CDR3: CASSYSAMSTDTQYF; DNA: TGTGCCAGCAGTTACTCTGCAATGAGTACAGATACGCAGTATTTT